This section outlines one TCR beta chain sequence together with its context. Its antigen is as yet unknown. This entry comes from a study of CD8+ T cells in alopecia areata. Overall study context: A 6-month off-drug phase came after tofacitinib, which had lasted 6 to 18 months. Study observations and caveats: Lesional scalp exceeded normal scalp in clonality, especially in alopecia totalis/universalis.

V lost 6 bases to trimming and J lost 6 bases, with 11 bases between them. The germline V gene encodes CDR1 KGHSH and CDR2 LQKENI. This CDR3 region has 12 residues. Researchers gathered lesional scalp punch biopsies and peripheral blood from patients with alopecia areata. Extracted RNA was reverse transcribed, and the resulting cDNA served as sequencing template. The data were produced by immunoSEQ multiplex PCR, yet TCRdb's version contains in-frame clones alone and is incomplete. In the table there are under 250,000 clones, more than 45% of which are singletons. The genes are TRBV18 and TRBJ1-2; D not resolved. The starting material was CD4+ T cells sorted from blood, obtained at week 0. This TCR was recovered from a human donor with alopecia areata. The DNA for the CDR3 is TGTGCCAGCTCGCCCGGAGCGCATGGCTACACCTTC. Residues: CASSPGAHGYTF.